Given below is one TCR beta chain in context. Only in-frame clones appear in the TCRdb table, and some are missing; sequencing was by immunoSEQ multiplex PCR. The sample carries tens of thousands of clones, 80% to 90% recorded once. This sample is drawn from a study of blood T cell repertoires in COVID-19. Germline V CDR1 and CDR2: LNHDA, SQIVND (reference sequence). This CDR3 is 15 amino acids long. V dropped 5 bases and J dropped 1 base, with 9 bases sitting between them. Sequencing was performed on peripheral blood. This receptor was identified in a woman aged 60 to 75 with acute or convalescent COVID-19. The chain recombines TRBV19 with TRBJ2-6; possible D gene TRBD1, 5 bases. The CDR3 coding sequence is TGTGCCAGTAGTGTCCGACAGTCTGGGGCCAACGTCCTGACTTTC. Its translation: CASSVRQSGANVLTF.